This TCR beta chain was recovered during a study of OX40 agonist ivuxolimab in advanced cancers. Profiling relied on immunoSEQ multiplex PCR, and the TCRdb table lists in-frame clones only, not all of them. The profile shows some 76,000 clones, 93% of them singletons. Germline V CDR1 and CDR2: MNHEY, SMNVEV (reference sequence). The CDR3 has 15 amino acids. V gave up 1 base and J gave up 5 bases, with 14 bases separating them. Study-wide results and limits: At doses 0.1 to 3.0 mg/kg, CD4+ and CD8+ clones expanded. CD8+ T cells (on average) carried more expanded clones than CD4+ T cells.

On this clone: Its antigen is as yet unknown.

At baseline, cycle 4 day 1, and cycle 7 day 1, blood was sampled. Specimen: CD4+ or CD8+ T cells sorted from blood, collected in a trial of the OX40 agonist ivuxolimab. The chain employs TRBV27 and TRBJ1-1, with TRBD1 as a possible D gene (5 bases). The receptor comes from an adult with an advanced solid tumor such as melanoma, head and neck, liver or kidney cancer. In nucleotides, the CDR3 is TGTGCCAGCAGTTTATATGTCGGGGGTTGGACTGAAGCTTTCTTT. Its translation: CASSLYVGGWTEAFF.